These 27 T cell receptor beta chains were all obtained from the same sample, sequenced in a study of blood T cell repertoires in COVID-19. The assay was immunoSEQ multiplex PCR, and TCRdb's table has in-frame clones only and misses some. The top ten clones hold roughly 3.6% of a sample with some 340,000 clones, around 85% of them seen once. The sample consisted of peripheral blood. The source of these receptors is a young woman with acute or convalescent COVID-19.

This clone was detected only a few times. Compared with germline, one end of the junction differs, possibly owing to a read error. The chain is built from TRBV12-5 and TRBJ1-1, with D hard to call. Germline CDR1 reads LGHNT; CDR2 reads FRNRAP. The CDR3 is 13 amino acids. CDR3 bases: TGTGCTAGTGGGTTGGACTGGAACACTGAAGCTTTCTTT. Translating gives CASGLDWNTEAFF.

The chain couples TRBV7-3 to TRBJ1-6; 8 bases match TRBD1. Trimming cost V 2 bases and J 13 bases; bases outside gene matches: 7. Germline V gene lookup returns CDR1 SGHTA and CDR2 FQGTGA. The CDR3 covers 14 residues. DNA of the CDR3: TGTGCCAGCAGCTTATTAGGACAGGGCTCGCCCCTCCACTTT. This translates into CASSLLGQGSPLHF.

The chain employs TRBV6-5 and TRBJ2-7, with TRBD1 matching over 8 bases. V lost 11 bases and J lost 7; bases outside the gene matches: 13. The CDR3 consists of 13 residues. Germline V CDR1 and CDR2: MNHEY, SVGAGI. The CDR3 sequence: CACSFGQGWEQYF. The DNA of the CDR3 is TGTGCCTGCTCCTTTGGACAGGGTTGGGAGCAGTACTTC.

This chain uses TRBV10-1 with TRBJ1-1; the D gene is possibly TRBD1 (6 bases). The CDR3 extends over 13 amino acids. V was shortened by 7 bases and J by 8 bases, with 17 bases between the two germline ends. Germline V gene lookup returns CDR1 WNHNN and CDR2 SYGVQD (reference sequence). The CDR3 sequence: CASTKSQGTEAFF. As DNA, the CDR3 is TGCGCCAGCACCAAGAGCCAGGGGACCGAAGCTTTCTTT.

This rearrangement joins TRBV11-2 to TRBJ2-1; possible D gene TRBD1, 5 bases. In germline, CDR1 is SGHAT, CDR2 FQNNGV. This CDR3 is 16 amino acids long. Trimming took 2 bases from V and 9 from J, leaving 20 bases between them. This CDR3 reads CASSLYDSIDPIEQFF. CDR3 coding DNA: TGTGCCAGCAGCTTATACGACAGCATCGACCCCATTGAGCAGTTCTTC.

This clone has just a few counts. The rearrangement joins TRBV6-5 to TRBJ1-5; D uncertain. Trimming shortened V by 4 bases and J by 6 bases, and 16 bases separated the two germline ends. CDR1 and CDR2 from the germline V gene are MNHEY and SVGAGI. The CDR3 has 15 amino acids. The CDR3 loop reads CASSSTVADGQPQHF. DNA of the CDR3: TGTGCCAGCAGTTCTACGGTCGCGGATGGTCAGCCCCAGCATTTT.

This clone was picked up one time. The V gene is TRBV25-1, the J gene TRBJ1-3; D gene ambiguous. CDR3 length: 14 amino acids. CDR1 is MGHDK and CDR2 is SYGVNS in the germline V gene. Trimming cost V 3 bases and J 0 bases, with 6 bases left between them. The CDR3 DNA is TGTGCCAGCAGTGATGTCCTCTCTGGAAACACCATATATTTT. It yields the protein CASSDVLSGNTIYF.

V usage is TRBV3-1 (or the pseudogene TRBV3-2) and J usage is TRBJ1-6, with D hard to call. The CDR3 has 15 residues. The V gene lost 4 bases and the J gene lost 4 bases, with 11 bases spanning the gap. Germline CDR1 is LGHDT and CDR2 is YNNKEL (reference sequence). CDR3 sequence (DNA): TGTGCCAGCAGCCTGAACCCGGGTTATAATTCACCCCTCCACTTT. Encoded protein: CASSLNPGYNSPLHF.

This clone was found once. The V gene is TRBV7-7, the J gene TRBJ2-2; 7 bases map to TRBD1. This CDR3 has 14 amino acids. Germline V gives CDR1 SSHAT, CDR2 FNYEAQ (reference sequence). J gave up 6 bases and V 3 bases, and 4 bases lay outside the gene matches. CDR3 in DNA: TGTGCCAGCAGCTTGCTCCAGGGGGCCGGGGAGCTGTTTTTT. Translated: CASSLLQGAGELFF.

This rearrangement joins TRBV28 to TRBJ1-1; D is possibly TRBD1 (6 bases). Looked up from germline, CDR1 is MDHEN and CDR2 is SYDVKM. The CDR3 spans 17 residues. V was clipped by 5 bases and J by 5 bases, with 24 bases between them. In DNA, the CDR3 is TGTGCCAGCAGTCCAAAGGGTTGGTTCAGGGGTTTGACTGAAGCTTTCTTT. Residues: CASSPKGWFRGLTEAFF.

V usage is TRBV6-5 and J usage is TRBJ1-1; possible D gene TRBD1, 6 bases. Trimming pared 3 bases from V and 9 bases from J, leaving 11 bases between. CDR3 length equals 12 residues. Germline V gene data show CDR1 as MNHEY and CDR2 as SVGAGI. The CDR3 protein is CASSYPGTKAFF. Written as DNA, the CDR3 is TGTGCCAGCAGTTATCCTGGGACAAAAGCTTTCTTT.

The chain recombines TRBV5-4 with TRBJ2-1; D may be TRBD1 (5 bases). Trimming removed 0 bases from V and 0 bases from J, with 7 bases in between. The germline V gene encodes CDR1 SGHNT and CDR2 YYREEE (reference sequence). CDR3 length: 15 amino acids. The CDR3 nucleotides read TGTGCCAGCAGCTTGGCAGGGAACTCCTACAATGAGCAGTTCTTC. It codes for CASSLAGNSYNEQFF.

The rearrangement links TRBV30 to TRBJ1-5; possibly TRBD1 for D (5 bases). The CDR3 contains 14 residues. The germline V gene has CDR1 GTSNPN and CDR2 SVGIG (reference sequence). V lost 1 base and J lost 9, with 16 bases in between. The CDR3 here is CAWSDGRDSSPQHF. The CDR3 DNA follows: TGTGCCTGGAGTGATGGCAGGGACTCGTCGCCCCAGCATTTT. The full variable domain, in which reference TRBV30 and TRBJ1-5 provide the parts outside the CDR3, is SQTIHQWPATLVQPVGSPLSLECTVEGTSNPNLYWYRQAAGRGLQLLFYSVGIGQISSEVPQNLSASRPQDRQFILSSKKLLLSDSGFYLCAWSDGRDSSPQHFGDGTRLSIL.

V gene TRBV19 combines with J gene TRBJ2-2; a possible D gene is TRBD1 (6 bases). The CDR3 loop spans 17 amino acids. Trimming left V 7 bases short and J 4 bases short, with 22 bases between. CDR1 is LNHDA, CDR2 SQIVND, per germline (reference sequence). CDR3 bases: TGTGCCAGTACAATTGGGGGCGGGTTAATTAGCACCGGGGAGCTGTTTTTT. This translates into CASTIGGGLISTGELFF.

The genes are TRBV11-2 and TRBJ1-1, with D unclear. Germline V gene lookup returns CDR1 SGHAT and CDR2 FQNNGV. The CDR3 has 15 amino acids. Trimming removed 0 bases at V and 4 bases at J, with 12 bases between. The CDR3 loop reads CASSLDGGWGTEAFF. The CDR3 DNA is TGTGCCAGCAGCTTAGATGGAGGGTGGGGCACTGAAGCTTTCTTT.

The chain links TRBV7-9 to TRBJ1-2; D gene uncertain. The ends were cut back, 1 base at V and 3 bases at J, with 9 bases in the middle. CDR1 and CDR2 from the germline V gene are SEHNR and FQNEAQ (reference sequence). CDR3 size: 14 residues. This CDR3 is CASSLGEGHYGYTF. CDR3 nucleotide sequence: TGTGCCAGCAGCTTAGGGGAGGGTCACTATGGCTACACCTTC.

This chain joins TRBV2 and TRBJ1-1; 7 bases are a match to TRBD1. The CDR3 is 13 amino acids. CDR1 is SNHLY, CDR2 FYNNEI, per germline. V was clipped by 8 bases and J by 3 bases; unmatched bases: 6. CDR3 in amino acids: CASGAGTDTEAFF. The CDR3 nucleotides read TGTGCCAGCGGGGCCGGGACAGACACTGAAGCTTTCTTT.

The V call is TRBV5-1, the J call TRBJ1-1, with TRBD1 as a possible D gene (5 bases). CDR3 size: 15 residues. The germline V gene encodes CDR1 SGHRS and CDR2 YFSETQ. Trimming removed 5 bases at V and 4 bases at J, with 18 bases between. The CDR3 loop reads CASRMVAGPITEAFF. For the CDR3, the DNA is TGCGCCAGCAGAATGGTGGCAGGGCCGATCACTGAAGCTTTCTTT.

This clone was counted once. Given a much more abundant clone one base away, this may be a read error. The chain carries TRBV7-3 and TRBJ1-6, with D tentatively TRBD1 (5 bases). Trimming took off 2 bases at V and 0 bases at J, with 5 bases between the two ends. The CDR3 runs 15 residues. Germline lookup yields CDR1 SGHTA and CDR2 FQGTGA. The CDR3: CASSLDSSYNSPLHF. CDR3 nucleotides: TGTGCCAGCAGCTTAGACAGCTCCTATAATTCACCCCTCCACTTT.

The V gene is TRBV12-3 or TRBV12-4, the J gene TRBJ2-1, with no clear D. The CDR3 has 13 residues. Trimming took off 4 bases at V and 3 bases at J, with 7 bases between the two ends. Written as DNA, the CDR3 is TGTGCCAGCAGTTCCTTAAACTACAATGAGCAGTTCTTC. It yields the protein CASSSLNYNEQFF.

The V call is TRBV9, the J call TRBJ2-7, with 10 bases fitting TRBD1. This CDR3 region has 17 residues. Germline lookup yields CDR1 SGDLS and CDR2 YYNGEE. V was pared by 4 bases and J by 5 bases, with 15 bases of the junction left unmatched. CDR3 sequence reads: CASSLSGDRGTLDEQYF. CDR3 bases: TGTGCCAGCAGCCTCTCTGGGGACAGGGGTACTTTAGACGAGCAGTACTTC.

This chain uses TRBV5-8 with TRBJ1-1; TRBD1 matches 8 bases. The J segment lost 4 bases and the V segment lost 0 bases, leaving 2 bases of the junction unmatched. Per germline, CDR1 SGHTS and CDR2 YDEGEE. This CDR3 has 14 amino acids. The CDR3 nucleotides are TGTGCCAGCAGCTTGGTACAGGGGGTCACTGAAGCTTTCTTT. Its translation is CASSLVQGVTEAFF.

The CDR3 DNA sequence: TGTGCCAGCAAAACTAGCGGGGGCCTTTCCTACAATGAGCAGTTCTTC. Its protein product is CASKTSGGLSYNEQFF. The chain carries TRBV25-1 and TRBJ2-1; 11 nucleotides match TRBD2. Germline CDR1 reads MGHDK; CDR2 reads SYGVNS. This CDR3 is 16 amino acids long. J lost 1 base, V lost 7 bases, and 6 bases had no gene match.

V usage is TRBV11-2 and J usage is TRBJ1-2; the D gene is possibly TRBD1 (6 bases). V shed 0 bases and J shed 6 bases, with 11 bases lying between them. Germline loops: CDR1 SGHAT, CDR2 FQNNGV. CDR3 length equals 14 residues. CDR3 nucleotides: TGTGCCAGCAGCTTAGAGTTTGGGGGCAATGGCTACACCTTC. It codes for CASSLEFGGNGYTF.

This sequence joins TRBV27 and TRBJ1-1; 9 bases fit TRBD1. The germline V gene has CDR1 MNHEY and CDR2 SMNVEV (reference sequence). J gave up 6 bases and V 2 bases, and 13 bases lay outside the gene matches. There are 17 residues in the CDR3. DNA for the CDR3: TGTGCCAGCAGTTTAACGTTCAAGCGGGGACAGGGCTCTGAAGCTTTCTTT. This sequence encodes CASSLTFKRGQGSEAFF.

This clone was seen just once. The V call is TRBV5-1, the J call TRBJ1-1, with 9 bases lining up with TRBD1. CDR3 size: 15 residues. J gave up 3 bases and V 7 bases, and 10 bases lay outside the gene matches. Per the germline V gene, CDR1 is SGHRS and CDR2 is YFSETQ. In DNA, the CDR3 is TGCGCCAGCCAGTTCGGGGACAGGGTTCACACTGAAGCTTTCTTT. This codes for CASQFGDRVHTEAFF.

The chain is built from TRBV9 and TRBJ2-5, with 9 bases identical to TRBD2. The CDR3 is made up of 16 amino acids. After removal of 0 bases from V and 3 bases from J, the junction contained 6 bases not matched to a gene. From germline, CDR1 is SGDLS and CDR2 YYNGEE. CDR3 protein: CASSVGASGIEETQYF. CDR3 in DNA: TGTGCCAGCAGCGTAGGGGCTAGCGGGATTGAAGAGACCCAGTACTTC.